Shown below are 21 T cell receptor beta chains from a single sample sequenced in a study of control samples from healthy donors and cancer patients. Profiled with immunoSEQ multiplex PCR; TCRdb holds only in-frame clones, not every one. The data show approximately 100,000 clones, more than 85% seen once. Sequences were obtained from PBMCs. The receptors come from a man in his 60s with lung cancer.

The chain carries TRBV3-1 (or the pseudogene TRBV3-2) and TRBJ2-3; D unclear. V gave up 0 bases and J gave up 4 bases, with 23 bases separating them. The CDR3 contains 19 residues. The germline CDR1 and CDR2 sequences are LGHDT and YNNKEL (reference sequence). CDR3 in amino acids: CASSQDNPRWRMGPDTQYF. The CDR3, as DNA: TGTGCCAGCAGCCAAGATAACCCCCGCTGGCGTATGGGCCCAGATACGCAGTATTTT.

The sample holds a few counts of this clone. The genes are TRBV7-8 and TRBJ1-3; D gene ambiguous. In germline, CDR1 is SGHVS, CDR2 FQNEAQ. This CDR3 is 14 amino acids long. V dropped 4 bases and J dropped 4 bases, with 11 bases sitting between them. The CDR3 spells CASSSRLSGNTIYF. CDR3 in DNA: TGTGCCAGCAGCTCCCGACTCTCCGGAAACACCATATATTTT.

The chain recombines TRBV3-1 (or the pseudogene TRBV3-2) with TRBJ2-3; TRBD2 matches at 8 bases. Trimming at V came to 2 bases and at J to 4 bases, leaving 11 bases not matched to a gene. In germline, CDR1 is LGHDT, CDR2 YNNKEL (reference sequence). This CDR3 spans 17 amino acids. CDR3 residues: CASSQKGSGGLPDTQYF. CDR3 sequence (DNA): TGTGCCAGCAGCCAAAAGGGGAGCGGGGGCCTCCCAGATACGCAGTATTTT.

This clone was picked up a small number of times. The rearrangement uses TRBV19 and TRBJ1-5; the match to TRBD1 covers 7 bases. CDR3 size: 14 residues. CDR1 LNHDA and CDR2 SQIVND come from the germline V gene (reference sequence). V was clipped by 4 bases and J by 6 bases; unmatched bases: 6. CDR3 sequence reads: CASSTRQGFQPQHF. CDR3 sequence (DNA): TGTGCCAGTAGTACTCGACAGGGCTTTCAGCCCCAGCATTTT.

V and J are TRBV15 and TRBJ2-7; a possible D gene is TRBD2 (6 bases). This CDR3 has 16 residues. Germline V gene sequence: CDR1 LNHNV, CDR2 YYDKDF (reference sequence). V lost 1 base and J 6 bases, leaving 19 bases between the germline ends. The CDR3 loop reads CATSRGYTPGAGEQYV. CDR3 sequence (DNA): TGTGCCACCAGCAGAGGGTACACCCCGGGAGCAGGCGAGCAGTACGTC.

This rearrangement joins TRBV10-3 to TRBJ2-5; TRBD2 aligns across 8 bases. The trim removed 3 bases at V and 5 bases at J, leaving 11 bases unmatched. Germline CDR1 ENHRY, CDR2 SYGVKD. There are 16 residues in the CDR3. The CDR3 spells CAISDRTGGSGETQYF. The CDR3 nucleotides read TGTGCCATCAGTGACAGAACGGGAGGGTCTGGGGAGACCCAGTACTTC.

Concerning this clone itself: An end of the junction does not agree with germline; a read error may underlie this. Other DNA variants within this sample encode the same CDR3. This sequence joins TRBV5-1 and TRBJ2-5; perhaps TRBD1 as D (5 bases). Germline V CDR1 and CDR2: SGHRS, YFSETQ. The CDR3 contains 13 residues. The chain's CDR3 is CASIDRSQETQYF. CDR3 coding DNA: TGTGCCAGCATCGACAGATCTCAAGAGACCCAGTACTTC.

The count of this clone is one. The genes are TRBV11-2 and TRBJ1-4, with a tentative D call TRBD1 (5 bases). CDR1 and CDR2 (germline): SGHAT, FQNNGV. The CDR3 sequence is 16 residues long. V was pared by 4 bases and J by 8 bases, with 20 bases between. The CDR3 coding sequence is TGTGCCAGCAGCTCGGAAACGGGGCCCGACGAGGAAAAACTGTTTTTT. It codes for CASSSETGPDEEKLFF.

The genes are TRBV20-1 and TRBJ1-1; TRBD1 might be the D (5 bases). Between the trimmed V and J ends, which lost 5 bases and 1 base, there was a span of 17 bases. Germline CDR1 is DFQATT and CDR2 is SNEGSKA (reference sequence). This CDR3 region has 15 residues. CDR3 nucleotides: TGCAGTGCTCGTGGGAGGGAGGGGAGGAACACTGAAGCTTTCTTT. It is translated as CSARGREGRNTEAFF.

The chain joins TRBV24-1 to TRBJ1-2, with TRBD1 identical over 12 bases. Looked up from germline, CDR1 is KGHDR and CDR2 is SFDVKD. The junction had 6 bases not matched to a gene; V was cut back by 6 bases and J by 2 bases. This CDR3 spans 16 amino acids. Here the CDR3 DNA reads TGTGCCACCAGTTCCCGGGACAGGGGGCTAAACTATGGCTACACCTTC. This encodes CATSSRDRGLNYGYTF.

The V and J genes are TRBV25-1 and TRBJ2-5, with 8 nucleotides matching TRBD2. The CDR3 runs 15 residues. V was pared by 1 base and J by 5 bases, with 6 bases of the junction left unmatched. Germline V gene sequence: CDR1 MGHDK, CDR2 SYGVNS. CDR3 in DNA: TGTGCCAGCAGTGAATCTGGGACTAGTACGGAGACCCAGTACTTC. Translation: CASSESGTSTETQYF.

The genes are TRBV5-5 and TRBJ1-5; D uncertain. Germline-derived CDR1 and CDR2 are SGHKS and YYEKEE (reference sequence). This CDR3 is built from 15 residues. Deletions cut 4 bases from V and 3 bases from J, with 14 bases between. For the CDR3, the DNA is TGTGCCAGCAGCCGGGGTCGGGAAATCAATCAGCCCCAGCATTTT. Protein: CASSRGREINQPQHF. The variable domain in full, with the rest retrieved from reference TRBV5-5 and TRBJ1-5, is DAGVTQSPTHLIKTRGQQVTLRCSPISGHKSVSWYQQVLGQGPQFIFQYYEKEERGRGNFPDRFSARQFPNYSSELNVNALLLGDSALYLCASSRGREINQPQHFGDGTRLSIL.

This chain joins TRBV5-1 and TRBJ2-1; D remains ambiguous. The CDR3 has 14 amino acids. Germline loops: CDR1 SGHRS, CDR2 YFSETQ. V lost 3 bases and J lost 3, with 10 bases in between. CDR3 sequence reads: CASSSTLGYNEQFF. CDR3 coding DNA: TGCGCCAGCAGCTCTACCTTGGGCTACAATGAGCAGTTCTTC.

The chain joins TRBV11-3 to TRBJ2-7; 7 nucleotides match TRBD1. The J segment lost 1 base and the V segment lost 2 bases, leaving 2 bases of the junction unmatched. This CDR3 comprises 14 residues. Per germline, CDR1 SGHNT and CDR2 YENEEA. CDR3 amino acids: CASSLRDSSYEQYV. CDR3 nucleotide sequence: TGTGCCAGCAGCTTAAGGGACAGTTCCTACGAGCAGTACGTC.

This chain joins TRBV30 and TRBJ1-2; no firm D call. This CDR3 is 13 amino acids long. Germline V CDR1 and CDR2: GTSNPN, SVGIG (reference sequence). Trimming cost V 1 base and J 2 bases, with 8 bases left between them. The chain's CDR3 is CAWSAQMNYGYTF. The CDR3 nucleotides are TGTGCCTGGAGTGCACAGATGAACTATGGCTACACCTTC. The whole variable domain, remainder taken from reference TRBV30 and TRBJ1-2, is SQTIHQWPATLVQPVGSPLSLECTVEGTSNPNLYWYRQAAGRGLQLLFYSVGIGQISSEVPQNLSASRPQDRQFILSSKKLLLSDSGFYLCAWSAQMNYGYTFGSGTRLTVV.

The chain has TRBV7-9 and TRBJ1-6; 7 bases agree with TRBD1. The CDR3 loop spans 13 amino acids. Per germline, CDR1 SEHNR and CDR2 FQNEAQ (reference sequence). V was clipped by 5 bases and J by 10 bases; unmatched bases: 5. CDR3 amino acids: CASSDRENSPLHF. The DNA of the CDR3 is TGTGCCAGCAGCGACAGGGAAAACTCACCCCTCCACTTT.

The chain has TRBV9 and TRBJ1-3, with D possibly matching TRBD1 (6 bases). Germline CDR1 and CDR2: SGDLS and YYNGEE. This CDR3 comprises 13 residues. The germline V and J ends were trimmed by 5 bases and 2 bases, with 8 bases remaining between them. CDR3 in amino acids: CASRGTTGNTIYF. For the CDR3, the DNA is TGTGCCAGCAGAGGGACAACTGGAAACACCATATATTTT. Supplemented by reference TRBV9 and TRBJ1-3, the full variable domain reads DSGVTQTPKHLITATGQRVTLRCSPRSGDLSVYWYQQSLDQGLQFLIQYYNGEERAKGNILERFSAQQFPDLHSELNLSSLELGDSALYFCASRGTTGNTIYFGEGSWLTVV.

The rearrangement links TRBV5-4 to TRBJ2-5; TRBD2 matches 11 bases. V trimming: 3 bases; J trimming: 5 bases; junction bases outside the gene matches: 9. Germline loops: CDR1 SGHNT, CDR2 YYREEE (reference sequence). The CDR3 contains 16 residues. CDR3 nucleotide sequence: TGTGCCAGCAGCTCTGGCGGGGCTAGCGGGGGGGAGACCCAGTACTTC. Protein sequence: CASSSGGASGGETQYF.

The chain joins TRBV29-1 to TRBJ1-2, with 7 bases matching TRBD1. The V segment lost 2 bases and the J segment 7 bases; nucleotides outside the gene matches: 1. Germline values: CDR1 SQVTM, CDR2 ANQGSEA. The length of the CDR3 is 11 residues. CDR3 nucleotide sequence: TGCAGCGTTGAAAGACAGGGTGGCTACACCTTC. Protein: CSVERQGGYTF.

The chain employs TRBV27 and TRBJ1-1, with unresolved D. This CDR3 is 13 amino acids long. V lost 0 bases, J lost 3 bases, and 5 bases lay in between. Germline V gives CDR1 MNHEY, CDR2 SMNVEV (reference sequence). The CDR3 DNA sequence: TGTGCCAGCAGTTTATCGAGACACACTGAAGCTTTCTTT. It codes for CASSLSRHTEAFF.

The chain carries TRBV4-1 and TRBJ1-5, with D possibly TRBD1 on 6 matching bases. V was clipped by 1 base and J by 0 bases, with 13 bases between them. The CDR3 covers 17 residues. Germline V lookup: CDR1 MGHRA, CDR2 YSYEKL. The CDR3 coding sequence is TGCGCCAGCAGCCAAGTTTCAGGGGCGAATAGCAATCAGCCCCAGCATTTT. Encoded protein: CASSQVSGANSNQPQHF.